The 24 T cell receptor beta chains reported below all come from one sample, sequenced in a study of Graves' ophthalmopathy and Graves' hyperthyroidism. Researchers took RNA transcripts and amplified TCR beta CDR3 regions from them. The workflow started with a first-round RT-PCR run with HTBI primers and then moved on to a second-round multiplex PCR. TCRdb ran MiXCR on the multiplex PCR reads and lists one entry per CDR3 protein. The sample includes around 590,000 distinct CDR3 sequences, under 40% of them seen just once. What was sequenced was peripheral blood or thyroid tissue (not recorded which). Receptor source: an adult man with Graves' hyperthyroidism.

This clonotype was observed a handful of times. This chain joins TRBV6-5 and TRBJ2-7, with TRBD1 as a possible D gene (8 bases). V gave up 5 bases and J gave up 2 bases, with 25 bases separating them. Germline CDR1 MNHEY, CDR2 SVGAGI. CDR3 length: 18 amino acids. The CDR3 sequence: CASSTGQGGQRGAYEQYF. CDR3 bases: TGTGCCAGCAGTACTGGACAGGGAGGACAGCGGGGAGCCTACGAGCAGTACTTC.

J is TRBJ1-2 and V is TRBV19; tentatively, D is TRBD1 (5 bases). This CDR3 has 14 residues. Germline values: CDR1 LNHDA, CDR2 SQIVND (reference sequence). Trimming took 6 bases from V and 2 from J, leaving 13 bases between them. This chain's CDR3 is CASSEENRNYGYTF. CDR3 bases: TGTGCCAGTAGCGAGGAAAACAGGAACTATGGCTACACCTTC.

Points on this clonotype: In this CDR3 the conserved last residue, phenylalanine or tryptophan, is missing, so a read error is likely. No DNA is shown, since the ends of the CDR3 on it are uncertain; the CDR3 is the one TCRdb lists. CDR3 protein: CSVVTGTGSFY. The V and J genes are TRBV29-1 and TRBJ1-1; the tabulated D call, TRBD1, remains unverified against the DNA. Germline assignment: CDR1 SQVTM and CDR2 ANQGSEA. 11 amino acids form the CDR3, both terminal residues included.

This sequence joins TRBV4-1 and TRBJ2-5; D gene unclear. V was pared by 0 bases and J by 5 bases, with 10 bases between. The CDR3 covers 14 residues. Germline assignment: CDR1 MGHRA and CDR2 YSYEKL. As DNA, the CDR3 is TGCGCCAGCAGCCAAGATCAGAGCTGGGAGACCCAGTACTTC. Translating it yields CASSQDQSWETQYF.

The chain joins TRBV20-1 to TRBJ2-5; 12 nucleotides match TRBD2. The CDR3 covers 19 residues. Germline V gene sequence: CDR1 DFQATT, CDR2 SNEGSKA (reference sequence). The ends lost 6 bases at V and 2 bases at J; junction bases unmatched: 19. The CDR3 DNA is TGCAGTGCCATCCCCGGACTAGCGGGGACTACCGCCCGACAAGAGACCCAGTACTTC. This codes for CSAIPGLAGTTARQETQYF.

Concerning this clonotype itself: The final CDR3 position lacks the conserved phenylalanine or tryptophan, pointing to a likely read error. V usage is TRBV19 and J usage is TRBJ1-5; TRBD1 is a possible D gene (6 bases). The V end was cut by 3 bases, the J end by 0 bases, with 15 bases between. CDR1 is LNHDA, CDR2 SQIVND, per germline (reference sequence). The length of the CDR3 is 17 residues. The DNA of the CDR3 is TGTGCCAGTAGTATGGGCAGGGGCCCCTATAGCAATCAGCCCCAGCATCTT. Its protein is CASSMGRGPYSNQPQHL.

This chain uses TRBV2 with TRBJ1-1, with D possibly being TRBD1 (5 bases). The germline CDR1 and CDR2 sequences are SNHLY and FYNNEI. The germline V and J ends were trimmed by 4 bases and 2 bases, with 17 bases remaining between them. The length of the CDR3 is 16 residues. CDR3 sequence reads: CASSVQDWGGNTEAFF. The CDR3 region has the DNA TGTGCCAGCAGTGTCCAGGACTGGGGGGGTAACACTGAAGCTTTCTTT.

This clonotype appeared a few times. The chain links TRBV5-6 to TRBJ1-1, with a weak D call TRBD1 (5 bases). Germline V CDR1 and CDR2: SGHDT, YYEEEE. Trimming took off 4 bases at V and 0 bases at J, with 13 bases between the two ends. This CDR3 is built from 15 residues. The CDR3 bases are TGTGCCAGCAGCGGGTTGGGACGGGTGAACACTGAAGCTTTCTTT. Protein sequence: CASSGLGRVNTEAFF.

V and J are TRBV18 and TRBJ1-2, with 7 bases lining up with TRBD1. Germline V gene data show CDR1 as KGHSH and CDR2 as LQKENI. The CDR3 runs 15 residues. V lost 6 bases to trimming and J lost 0 bases; unmatched junction nucleotides: 7. The CDR3, as DNA: TGTGCCAGCTCGGAAGGCAGGGGGGCTAACTATGGCTACACCTTC. Translating gives CASSEGRGANYGYTF.

The J gene is TRBJ2-3, the V gene TRBV11-2; possibly TRBD1 for D (5 bases). Germline V CDR1 and CDR2: SGHAT, FQNNGV. The CDR3 loop spans 15 amino acids. V gave up 7 bases and J gave up 4 bases, with 18 bases separating them. CDR3 nucleotide sequence: TGTGCCAGCAACGTTATCCCAGGGTCCTCAGATACGCAGTATTTT. Translation gives CASNVIPGSSDTQYF. The whole variable domain, remainder taken from reference TRBV11-2 and TRBJ2-3, is EAGVAQSPRYKIIEKRQSVAFWCNPISGHATLYWYQQILGQGPKLLIQFQNNGVVDDSQLPKDRFSAERLKGVDSTLKIQPAKLEDSAVYLCASNVIPGSSDTQYFGPGTRLTVL.

The chain recombines TRBV7-9 with TRBJ2-1; 8 bases are shared with TRBD2. The V and J ends lost 0 bases and 6 bases, in that order; junction bases with no gene match: 4. Germline CDR1 reads SEHNR; CDR2 reads FQNEAQ (reference sequence). This CDR3 has 15 residues. The CDR3 loop is CASSLAGLGFNEQFF. The CDR3 nucleotides are TGTGCCAGCAGCTTAGCGGGACTAGGGTTCAATGAGCAGTTCTTC.

The chain links TRBV7-9 to TRBJ2-7, with D unresolved. This CDR3 region has 16 residues. Germline-derived CDR1 and CDR2 are SEHNR and FQNEAQ (reference sequence). The germline V and J ends were trimmed by 5 bases and 3 bases, with 20 bases remaining between them. Here the CDR3 DNA reads TGTGCCAGCAGCCAAGATAGAACCCCTGTCGTCTACGAGCAGTACTTC. It encodes CASSQDRTPVVYEQYF.

The rearrangement joins TRBV19 to TRBJ1-1, with a weak D call TRBD1 (5 bases). Trimming pared 3 bases from V and 7 bases from J, leaving 9 bases between. From germline, CDR1 is LNHDA and CDR2 SQIVND (reference sequence). The CDR3 is made up of 12 amino acids. CDR3 sequence reads: CASSIGGNEAFF. CDR3 DNA sequence: TGTGCCAGTAGTATTGGGGGAAATGAAGCTTTCTTT.

The sample holds a few counts of this clonotype. The gene calls are TRBV20-1 and TRBJ2-7; 10 bases match TRBD1. This CDR3 contains 13 residues. V dropped 4 bases and J dropped 3; count of bases not matched to a gene: 3. Germline lookup yields CDR1 DFQATT and CDR2 SNEGSKA (reference sequence). The CDR3 DNA is TGCAGTGCTACCGGGACAGGGGACTACGAGCAGTACTTC. Translation: CSATGTGDYEQYF.

The chain recombines TRBV7-2 with TRBJ1-4; no clear D. This CDR3 region has 13 residues. V was pared by 8 bases and J by 8 bases, with 15 bases between. CDR1 and CDR2 (germline): SGHTA, FQGNSA. The CDR3 DNA reads TGTGCCAGCCAAGTCCCGGGAGGCGAAAAACTGTTTTTT. This translates into CASQVPGGEKLFF.

This clonotype was recorded many times. The gene calls are TRBV9 and TRBJ1-1; the D gene is possibly TRBD1 (5 bases). The CDR3 runs 15 residues. V was shortened by 0 bases and J by 5 bases, with 14 bases between the two germline ends. Germline CDR1 SGDLS, CDR2 YYNGEE. The CDR3 loop is CASSVEGRAGTEAFF. DNA for the CDR3: TGTGCCAGCAGCGTAGAGGGGAGGGCGGGAACTGAAGCTTTCTTT.

This clonotype was counted many times. The CDR3 DNA reads TGTGCCAGCACCCTCGGCGGAAATCAGCCCCAGCATTTT. Encoded protein: CASTLGGNQPQHF. This chain uses TRBV5-6 with TRBJ1-5; D is ambiguous. This CDR3 is 13 amino acids long. Germline values: CDR1 SGHDT, CDR2 YYEEEE. V shed 6 bases and J shed 4 bases, with 11 bases lying between them.

This clonotype was detected ten times or more. The chain joins TRBV5-1 to TRBJ2-7; D tentatively fits TRBD1 or TRBD2 (5 bases each). CDR3 length: 15 amino acids. CDR1 SGHRS and CDR2 YFSETQ come from the germline V gene. Trimming cost V 0 bases and J 2 bases, with 12 bases left between them. The CDR3 spells CASSLVPGSPYEQYF. CDR3 nucleotides: TGCGCCAGCAGCTTGGTACCAGGGAGCCCCTACGAGCAGTACTTC. The full variable domain, completed using reference TRBV5-1 and TRBJ2-7, is KAGVTQTPRYLIKTRGQQVTLSCSPISGHRSVSWYQQTPGQGLQFLFEYFSETQRNKGNFPGRFSGRQFSNSRSEMNVSTLELGDSALYLCASSLVPGSPYEQYFGPGTRLTVT.

The J gene is TRBJ1-5, the V gene TRBV12-3 or TRBV12-4; 9 positions agree with TRBD1. The CDR3 consists of 15 residues. The ends lost 6 bases at V and 2 bases at J; junction bases unmatched: 5. The CDR3 DNA sequence: TGTGCCAGCAGCGACAGGGGGTTGGGCAATCAGCCCCAGCATTTT. Residues: CASSDRGLGNQPQHF.

This clonotype was picked up many times. The rearrangement uses TRBV12-3 or TRBV12-4 and TRBJ2-7; D not resolved. V was shortened by 1 base and J by 7 bases, with 5 bases between the two germline ends. The CDR3 is 11 residues long. The CDR3 region has the DNA TGTGCCAGCAGTTTAGGACCTGAGCAGTACTTC. Translation gives CASSLGPEQYF.

There are many counts of this clonotype. The genes are TRBV7-8 and TRBJ2-5; no clear D. CDR3 length equals 13 residues. V was trimmed by 5 bases and J by 0 bases, leaving 7 bases between them. Germline V CDR1 and CDR2: SGHVS, FQNEAQ. The CDR3 DNA reads as TGTGCCAGCAGCCTCAAGTACCAAGAGACCCAGTACTTC. Translation: CASSLKYQETQYF.

A few counts support this clonotype. The chain joins TRBV7-9 to TRBJ2-7, with 13 positions matching TRBD2. CDR1 and CDR2 from the germline V gene are SEHNR and FQNEAQ (reference sequence). V was pared by 5 bases and J by 3 bases, with 7 bases of the junction left unmatched. The CDR3 has 16 residues. The CDR3 DNA is TGTGCCAGCAGCGCCTTAACTAGCGGGGGGGGCTACGAGCAGTACTTC. This codes for CASSALTSGGGYEQYF.

Concerning this clonotype itself: This may come from a read error, since a much larger clone is one base off. Given the absence of the conserved phenylalanine or tryptophan at the CDR3 end, a read error is likely. The chain carries TRBV12-3 or TRBV12-4 and TRBJ1-1; D ambiguous. This CDR3 has 14 amino acids. Between the trimmed V and J ends, which lost 3 bases and 3 bases, there was a span of 11 bases. The CDR3 sequence: CASSFTRLDTEAFL. In DNA, the CDR3 is TGTGCCAGCAGTTTTACGCGGCTGGACACTGAAGCTTTCCTT.

The sample holds many counts of this clonotype. The CDR3 region is CASSLGDRGDNEKLFF. In DNA form, the CDR3 reads TGCGCCAGCAGCTTGGGGGACAGGGGAGATAATGAAAAACTGTTTTTT. The gene calls are TRBV5-1 and TRBJ1-4; 10 nucleotides line up with TRBD1. The CDR3 is 16 residues long. The germline V gene has CDR1 SGHRS and CDR2 YFSETQ. The V and J ends lost 0 bases and 4 bases, in that order; junction bases with no gene match: 3.